This entry is about one T cell receptor (beta chain). V was pared by 1 base and J by 0 bases, with 6 bases between. CDR3 length equals 14 residues. Germline V lookup: CDR1 SGHNT, CDR2 YENEEA. These data come from a study of blood T cell repertoires in COVID-19. The Seattle patients, enrolled during active infection, were followed longitudinally. Original data processing: Reference gene primer amplification yielded estimated nucleated cell counts. TCRdb keeps only in-frame clones here, not all; method: immunoSEQ multiplex PCR. V, J and clone size are those of that table, while D and trimming were read from the DNA. The table shows about 100,000 clones, with roughly 92% occurring only once.

The receptor was isolated from a woman aged 50 to 60 with COVID-19, enrolled during active disease. The sequencing input was peripheral blood. The chain couples TRBV11-3 to TRBJ1-1, with D uncertain. CDR3 amino acids: CASSLGQVNTEAFF. CDR3 DNA: TGTGCCAGCAGCTTAGGTCAGGTGAACACTGAAGCTTTCTTT. The whole variable domain, remainder taken from reference TRBV11-3 and TRBJ1-1, is EAGVVQSPRYKIIEKKQPVAFWCNPISGHNTLYWYLQNLGQGPELLIRYENEEAVDDSQLPKDRFSAERLKGVDSTLKIQPAELGDSAVYLCASSLGQVNTEAFFGQGTRLTVV.